This TCR beta chain was sequenced for a study of blood T cells in healthy people across ages. Total RNA extraction produced at least 5.5 micrograms (per sample) for the study. A sample-barcoded 5' primer and a J-beta primer mix were used in a second PCR of about 7 to 12 cycles. TCRdb called the 5' RACE reads again in MiXCR, with one record for every CDR3 protein. The table lists hundreds of thousands of distinct CDR3 sequences, roughly 50% of them singletons, with roughly 37% in the top ten. General study points: The study found more naive CD4+ cells and higher diversity in long-lived than aged donors. Calculation of diversity from one million T cells yielded estimates considered to be underestimates.

This clonotype was found a few times. Antigen unknown. This CDR3 region has 16 residues. The ends lost 2 bases at V and 3 bases at J; junction bases unmatched: 4. The germline V gene encodes CDR1 KGHDR and CDR2 SFDVKD. Sequencing was performed on blood. The V call is TRBV24-1, the J call TRBJ2-1; 9 bases map to TRBD1. This receptor was taken from a man at least 80 years old in good health. The chain's CDR3 is CATSDSGQGNYNEQFF. The CDR3 DNA is TGTGCCACCAGTGATTCGGGACAGGGTAACTACAATGAGCAGTTCTTC.